This TCR beta chain comes out of a study of T cells in Graves' hyperthyroidism and ophthalmopathy. About the research overall: Sampling of peripheral blood happened at initial diagnosis, prior to any treatment.

Patients affected by ophthalmopathy presented a Clinical Activity Score of at least 3, a NOSPECS grade of at least 4, and disease duration below 3 months. The study's findings and limits: Stable hyperthyroidism was separated from ophthalmopathy by a model based on 13 V-J features.

Between the trimmed V and J ends, which lost 6 bases and 3 bases, there was a span of 8 bases. Germline V gene data show CDR1 as SNHLY and CDR2 as FYNNEI. The CDR3 has 12 amino acids. As regards this clonotype: Its matching antigen is unknown.

Amplified TCR beta CDR3 regions came from RNA transcripts. With the HTBI primer set, the TCR CDR3 went through a first round of RT-PCR. Each CDR3 protein gets one entry after TCRdb re-called the multiplex PCR reads with MiXCR. The sample lists about 460,000 distinct CDR3 sequences, 22% seen once, with 49% in the top ten. The chain links TRBV2 to TRBJ1-2; unclear D gene. Sequenced material: blood. The source is an older woman with Graves' ophthalmopathy. DNA for the CDR3: TGTGCCAGCAGGAAGGGTGACTATGGCTACACCTTC. Translating it yields CASRKGDYGYTF.